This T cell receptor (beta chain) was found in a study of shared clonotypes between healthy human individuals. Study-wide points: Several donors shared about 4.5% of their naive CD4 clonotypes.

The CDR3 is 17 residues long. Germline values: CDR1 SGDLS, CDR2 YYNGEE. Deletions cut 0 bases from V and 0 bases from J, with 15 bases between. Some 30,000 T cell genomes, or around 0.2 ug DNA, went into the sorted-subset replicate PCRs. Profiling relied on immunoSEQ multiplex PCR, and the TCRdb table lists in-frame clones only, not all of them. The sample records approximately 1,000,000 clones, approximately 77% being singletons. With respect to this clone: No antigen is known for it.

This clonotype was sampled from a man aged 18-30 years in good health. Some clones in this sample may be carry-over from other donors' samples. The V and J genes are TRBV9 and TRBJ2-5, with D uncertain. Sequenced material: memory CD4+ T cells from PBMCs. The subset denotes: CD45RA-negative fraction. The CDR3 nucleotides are TGTGCCAGCAGCGTAGGGGTGCGAGGCTGGTACCAAGAGACCCAGTACTTC. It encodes CASSVGVRGWYQETQYF.